The 7 T cell receptor beta chains listed next were all sequenced from one sample in a study of blood T cell repertoires in COVID-19. TCRdb keeps only in-frame clones here, not all; method: immunoSEQ multiplex PCR. Of a few hundred thousand clones listed, 87% are singletons. The sample taken for sequencing was peripheral blood. These receptors were obtained from a man younger than 30 with active or convalescent COVID-19.

This rearrangement joins TRBV5-1 to TRBJ2-7; 7 bases fit TRBD1. The junction had 5 bases not matched to a gene; V was cut back by 0 bases and J by 2 bases. Germline loops: CDR1 SGHRS, CDR2 YFSETQ. The CDR3 spans 15 residues. This CDR3 is CASSLAGGLPYEQYF. The CDR3 region has the DNA TGCGCCAGCAGCTTGGCAGGGGGTTTACCCTACGAGCAGTACTTC. The whole variable domain, remainder taken from reference TRBV5-1 and TRBJ2-7, is KAGVTQTPRYLIKTRGQQVTLSCSPISGHRSVSWYQQTPGQGLQFLFEYFSETQRNKGNFPGRFSGRQFSNSRSEMNVSTLELGDSALYLCASSLAGGLPYEQYFGPGTRLTVT.

V and J are TRBV19 and TRBJ2-1; maybe TRBD2 (5 bases). Per the germline V gene, CDR1 is LNHDA and CDR2 is SQIVND (reference sequence). The ends were cut back, 3 bases at V and 1 base at J, with 16 bases in the middle. CDR3 length: 17 residues. The DNA of the CDR3 is TGTGCCAGTAGTATTGGAGGCAGGAAGGGTTCCTACAATGAGCAGTTCTTC. Amino acid sequence: CASSIGGRKGSYNEQFF.

This chain links TRBV2 with TRBJ1-1; D is undetermined. Trimming took 4 bases from V and 4 from J, leaving 10 bases between them. Germline CDR1 is SNHLY and CDR2 is FYNNEI. The CDR3 has 13 amino acids. DNA for the CDR3: TGTGCCAGCAGTGGGGTTGAGGCCACTGAAGCTTTCTTT. Protein product: CASSGVEATEAFF.

The chain uses TRBV7-8 and TRBJ2-5; 7 bases map to TRBD2. The V and J ends lost 8 bases and 0 bases, in that order; junction bases with no gene match: 9. The germline CDR1 and CDR2 sequences are SGHVS and FQNEAQ. CDR3 length: 15 residues. CDR3 in DNA: TGTGCCAGCTTTCCGGGAGGACGGTACCAAGAGACCCAGTACTTC. Translation gives CASFPGGRYQETQYF.

The chain is built from TRBV7-2 and TRBJ1-3, with D unresolved. The germline gives CDR1 SGHTA, CDR2 FQGNSA. The CDR3 runs to 11 residues. Trimming stripped 3 bases from V and 6 bases from J, with 3 bases between. CDR3 in DNA: TGTGCCAGCAGCTTTAAAAACACCATATATTTT. Amino acids: CASSFKNTIYF.

The rearrangement joins TRBV27 to TRBJ1-1, with 9 bases aligning to TRBD1. The V and J ends lost 4 bases and 0 bases, in that order; junction bases with no gene match: 9. Germline CDR1 is MNHEY and CDR2 is SMNVEV (reference sequence). The CDR3 is made up of 17 amino acids. CDR3 region: CASSYGQGRAMNTEAFF. As DNA, the CDR3 is TGTGCCAGCAGTTACGGACAGGGGAGAGCGATGAACACTGAAGCTTTCTTT.

The chain joins TRBV7-3 to TRBJ2-3; perhaps TRBD2 as D (6 bases). Germline V gene sequence: CDR1 SGHTA, CDR2 FQGTGA. The CDR3 sequence is 15 residues long. Trimming took off 6 bases at V and 1 base at J, with 14 bases between the two ends. CDR3 coding DNA: TGTGCCAGCAGTCTATCGGGAGCGCGCACAGATACGCAGTATTTT. It is translated as CASSLSGARTDTQYF.